A single sample gave rise to the 28 T cell receptor beta chains below, sequenced in a study of cytomegalovirus exposure and HLA in healthy donors. Both 60 Vbeta primers and 13 Jbeta primers went into the PCR. Some clones are missing from TCRdb's copy, which holds only in-frame ones; the method was immunoSEQ multiplex PCR. The data contain about 120,000 clones, 74% of them singletons. The sequenced material came from PBMCs. Source of these receptors: a human donor in good health.

J is TRBJ1-1 and V is TRBV6-6, with TRBD1 as a possible D gene (5 bases). Germline V gene lookup returns CDR1 MNHNY and CDR2 SVGAGI (reference sequence). Between the trimmed V and J ends, which lost 7 bases and 6 bases, there was a span of 15 bases. The CDR3 spans 13 residues. CDR3 sequence: CASTYGRAAEAFF. The CDR3 region has the DNA TGTGCCAGCACCTACGGCAGGGCGGCTGAAGCTTTCTTT.

This chain links TRBV19 with TRBJ2-5, with 8 bases that match TRBD1. CDR3 length: 13 amino acids. After removal of 9 bases from V and 3 bases from J, the junction contained 6 bases not matched to a gene. Looked up from germline, CDR1 is LNHDA and CDR2 is SQIVND (reference sequence). The CDR3 DNA sequence: TGTGCCAGGGACCGGGACAGGAAAGAGACCCAGTACTTC. Protein product: CARDRDRKETQYF.

This clone was counted a few times. The CDR3 loop is CASSSGQGAGQPQHF. As DNA, the CDR3 is TGTGCCAGCAGCTCGGGACAGGGGGCAGGACAGCCCCAGCATTTT. The chain has TRBV5-4 and TRBJ1-5; 12 bases align to TRBD1. Germline V CDR1 and CDR2: SGHNT, YYREEE (reference sequence). Unmatched junction bases numbered 5, after V lost 3 bases and J lost 7 bases. The CDR3 is 15 residues long.

This clone occurred a few times. The chain recombines TRBV2 with TRBJ2-7, with D tentatively TRBD1 (5 bases). V dropped 5 bases and J dropped 2 bases, with 16 bases sitting between them. This CDR3 is 15 amino acids long. CDR1 and CDR2 (germline): SNHLY, FYNNEI. CDR3 residues: CASSRQGVGTYEQYF. CDR3 nucleotide sequence: TGTGCCAGCAGTAGACAAGGGGTGGGAACCTACGAGCAGTACTTC.

This clone was seen just once. The V gene is TRBV9, the J gene TRBJ1-1; a weak D match, TRBD1 (5 bases). The CDR3 loop spans 12 amino acids. Germline V gives CDR1 SGDLS, CDR2 YYNGEE. V lost 3 bases and J 9 bases, leaving 12 bases between the germline ends. The CDR3 region is CASSAGGTQAFF. CDR3 nucleotides: TGTGCCAGCAGCGCCGGGGGGACCCAAGCTTTCTTT.

The V gene is TRBV13, the J gene TRBJ2-5; a weak D match, TRBD1 (6 bases). Deletions cut 4 bases from V and 6 bases from J, with 12 bases between. The length of the CDR3 is 13 residues. Germline values: CDR1 PRHDT, CDR2 FYEKMQ (reference sequence). This chain's CDR3 is CASSSPRGKTQYF. DNA for the CDR3: TGTGCCAGCAGCTCTCCCAGGGGAAAGACCCAGTACTTC.

V gene TRBV28 combines with J gene TRBJ2-7, with a tentative D call TRBD2 (5 bases). Trimming removed 5 bases at V and 0 bases at J, with 14 bases between. The CDR3 runs to 15 residues. CDR1 is MDHEN, CDR2 SYDVKM, per germline. The CDR3 region is CASSGGLSVSYEQYF. CDR3 coding DNA: TGTGCCAGCAGTGGAGGACTTTCGGTCTCCTACGAGCAGTACTTC. The variable domain in full, with the rest retrieved from reference TRBV28 and TRBJ2-7, is DVKVTQSSRYLVKRTGEKVFLECVQDMDHENMFWYRQDPGLGLRLIYFSYDVKMKEKGDIPEGYSVSREKKERFSLILESASTNQTSMYLCASSGGLSVSYEQYFGPGTRLTVT.

The chain has TRBV30 and TRBJ1-4; 7 bases are shared with TRBD1. Per germline, CDR1 GTSNPN and CDR2 SVGIG (reference sequence). J gave up 8 bases and V 0 bases, and 9 bases lay outside the gene matches. The CDR3 length is 15 residues. The CDR3 sequence is CAWSVGGQLNEKLFF. DNA for the CDR3: TGTGCCTGGAGTGTTGGGGGACAGCTCAACGAAAAACTGTTTTTT.

A note on this clone: The junction and the germline gene differ at one end; a read error may be behind it. The CDR3 region has the DNA TGTTCCAGCAGCTTCGCGGGGAATCAGCCCCAGCATTTT. This codes for CSSSFAGNQPQHF. The chain carries TRBV7-9 and TRBJ1-5, with unresolved D. This CDR3 has 13 residues. Germline V gene data show CDR1 as SEHNR and CDR2 as FQNEAQ (reference sequence).

This rearrangement joins TRBV6-5 to TRBJ2-7, with D possibly matching TRBD2 (6 bases). V lost 7 bases and J lost 4, with 20 bases in between. The CDR3 runs 15 residues. Per the germline V gene, CDR1 is MNHEY and CDR2 is SVGAGI. The CDR3 protein is CASNVGARAGYEQYF. The CDR3 DNA follows: TGTGCCAGCAACGTCGGCGCCAGGGCGGGGTACGAGCAGTACTTC.

This clone was observed a single time. The CDR3 region has the DNA TGTGCCAGCAACCGGGACTACGAGCAGTACTTC. Amino acid sequence: CASNRDYEQYF. The chain is built from TRBV6-1 and TRBJ2-7; the D gene is possibly TRBD2 (5 bases). Germline V gene sequence: CDR1 MNHNS, CDR2 SASEGT. CDR3 length: 11 residues. Trimming removed 7 bases at V and 3 bases at J, with 7 bases between.

This clone has a single count. The chain couples TRBV29-1 to TRBJ1-1; the D is unclear. The CDR3 covers 13 residues. The V gene lost 3 bases and the J gene lost 5 bases, with 13 bases spanning the gap. CDR1 SQVTM and CDR2 ANQGSEA come from the germline V gene. The CDR3 here is CSVERIPATEAFF. CDR3 sequence (DNA): TGCAGCGTTGAGAGGATCCCCGCAACTGAAGCTTTCTTT.

This clone has only a few counts. The V and J genes are TRBV18 and TRBJ2-1, with TRBD1 matching 12 bases. V shed 6 bases and J 0 bases; nucleotides not matched to a gene: 12. The CDR3 totals 19 residues. Germline values: CDR1 KGHSH, CDR2 LQKENI. The CDR3 bases are TGTGCCAGCTCTGGGACAGGGGGCGGTCCCGTTACCTCCTACAATGAGCAGTTCTTC. Translation gives CASSGTGGGPVTSYNEQFF.

This clone was observed a handful of times. The chain is built from TRBV4-1 and TRBJ2-7; 9 nucleotides agree with TRBD1. Germline assignment: CDR1 MGHRA and CDR2 YSYEKL. This CDR3 is 14 amino acids long. V lost 0 bases, J lost 6 bases, and 3 bases stayed unmatched. CDR3 DNA: TGCGCCAGCAGCCAAGATTTGACAGGGGGCGAGCAGTACTTC. Protein product: CASSQDLTGGEQYF.

The rearrangement links TRBV7-2 to TRBJ2-6, with TRBD2 matching over 8 bases. The CDR3 is 19 residues long. After removal of 5 bases from V and 3 bases from J, the junction contained 15 bases not matched to a gene. CDR1 is SGHTA, CDR2 FQGNSA, per germline. The CDR3 bases are TGTGCCAGCAGCGCCCTCAGTGGCCGGGAGGGCCTTGGGGCCAACGTCCTGACTTTC. This sequence encodes CASSALSGREGLGANVLTF.

V and J are TRBV27 and TRBJ1-4, with 8 bases that match TRBD1. The CDR3 loop spans 13 amino acids. Germline V CDR1 and CDR2: MNHEY, SMNVEV (reference sequence). V dropped 6 bases and J dropped 7; count of bases not matched to a gene: 4. The CDR3 spells CASRTGVGEKLFF. CDR3 in DNA: TGTGCCAGCAGGACAGGGGTTGGTGAAAAACTGTTTTTT. Using reference TRBV27 and TRBJ1-4 for the parts outside the CDR3, the full variable domain is EAQVTQNPRYLITVTGKKLTVTCSQNMNHEYMSWYRQDPGLGLRQIYYSMNVEVTDKGDVPEGYKVSRKEKRNFPLILESPSPNQTSLYFCASRTGVGEKLFFGSGTQLSVL.

The chain employs TRBV6-1 and TRBJ1-5; D is ambiguous. CDR3 length equals 15 residues. V was pared by 6 bases and J by 3 bases, with 15 bases between. From germline, CDR1 is MNHNS and CDR2 SASEGT. The CDR3 DNA reads TGTGCCAGCAGAGCCGGGAGGGCCAACAATCAGCCCCAGCATTTT. Encoded protein: CASRAGRANNQPQHF.

The V call is TRBV5-1, the J call TRBJ2-5; TRBD1 matches at 9 bases. The J call may be in error: the DNA end matches TRBJ2-7 better. Germline V lookup: CDR1 SGHRS, CDR2 YFSETQ. This CDR3 spans 14 amino acids. In nucleotides, the CDR3 is TGCGCCAGCAGCCTCACCGGGACAGGGAGCGAGCAGTACTTC. Protein: CASSLTGTGSEQYF.

The chain links TRBV30 to TRBJ1-5, with D possibly being TRBD1 (6 bases). This CDR3 comprises 14 residues. V lost 2 bases to trimming and J lost 6 bases, with 14 bases between them. Germline lookup yields CDR1 GTSNPN and CDR2 SVGIG (reference sequence). CDR3 DNA: TGTGCCTGGAGTCATGTAGGGGGTAGTCAGCCCCAGCATTTT. Translating gives CAWSHVGGSQPQHF.

V is TRBV6-5 and J is TRBJ1-5; TRBD1 aligns across 9 bases. Germline assignment: CDR1 MNHEY and CDR2 SVGAGI. With V trimmed by 6 bases and J by 3 bases, 6 bases remained unmatched. The CDR3 is 15 amino acids. The CDR3 spells CASRAGQGPNQPQHF. The CDR3, as DNA: TGTGCCAGCAGGGCGGGACAGGGCCCCAATCAGCCCCAGCATTTT.

The V and J genes are TRBV4-1 and TRBJ2-7; D not certain. Trimming shortened V by 1 base and J by 2 bases, and 12 bases separated the two germline ends. The CDR3 is 15 amino acids. Germline values: CDR1 MGHRA, CDR2 YSYEKL. CDR3: CASSQVYGVPYEQYF. As DNA, the CDR3 is TGCGCCAGCAGCCAAGTGTATGGAGTACCCTACGAGCAGTACTTC.

This clone appeared a few times. The chain combines TRBV5-1 with TRBJ2-1; D is possibly TRBD1 (8 bases). This CDR3 spans 14 amino acids. Germline V gives CDR1 SGHRS, CDR2 YFSETQ. With 0 bases removed from V and 8 bases from J, the gap between germline ends came to 12 bases. The CDR3 DNA is TGCGCCAGCAGCTTGGGGACAGGGAGGGATGAGCAGTTCTTC. Its translation: CASSLGTGRDEQFF.

The rearrangement joins TRBV6-1 to TRBJ2-3; the match to TRBD1 covers 7 bases. Trimming removed 4 bases from V and 0 bases from J; junction bases left unmatched: 4. This CDR3 spans 15 amino acids. The germline gives CDR1 MNHNS, CDR2 SASEGT. The CDR3 DNA reads TGTGCCAGCAGTGTCCGGGACAGAAGCACAGATACGCAGTATTTT. The encoded protein is CASSVRDRSTDTQYF.

The genes are TRBV6-1 and TRBJ2-5; possibly TRBD2 for D (6 bases). Germline CDR1 and CDR2: MNHNS and SASEGT. This CDR3 is built from 12 residues. V lost 5 bases, J lost 3 bases, and 7 bases lay in between. This CDR3 reads CASSLAEETQYF. The CDR3 region has the DNA TGTGCCAGCAGTTTAGCGGAAGAGACCCAGTACTTC.

V usage is TRBV28 and J usage is TRBJ1-5; TRBD1 agrees at 11 bases. This CDR3 spans 17 amino acids. Trimming removed 3 bases from V and 4 bases from J; junction bases left unmatched: 8. Per germline, CDR1 MDHEN and CDR2 SYDVKM. The DNA of the CDR3 is TGTGCCAGCAGTTTTGTGTCGGGACAGGGGGGAAATCAGCCCCAGCATTTT. This sequence encodes CASSFVSGQGGNQPQHF.

V gene TRBV14 combines with J gene TRBJ2-5; 9 nucleotides align to TRBD2. From germline, CDR1 is SGHDN and CDR2 FVKESK. The CDR3 length is 16 residues. The V and J ends lost 4 bases and 5 bases, in that order; junction bases with no gene match: 11. In DNA, the CDR3 is TGTGCCAGCAGCCCTGGAGGTAGCGGGAGATGGGAGACCCAGTACTTC. Translated: CASSPGGSGRWETQYF.

The chain joins TRBV2 to TRBJ1-5; D uncertain. V lost 6 bases and J lost 3, with 6 bases in between. This CDR3 is built from 12 residues. Germline CDR1 is SNHLY and CDR2 is FYNNEI. The CDR3 reads CASRDNNQPQHF. DNA of the CDR3: TGTGCCAGCAGAGACAACAATCAGCCCCAGCATTTT. Complete variable domain (other parts from reference TRBV2 and TRBJ1-5): EPEVTQTPSHQVTQMGQEVILRCVPISNHLYFYWYRQILGQKVEFLVSFYNNEISEKSEIFDDQFSVERPDGSNFTLKIRSTKLEDSAMYFCASRDNNQPQHFGDGTRLSIL.

The V and J genes are TRBV30 and TRBJ2-7; D perhaps matches TRBD2 (5 bases). Trimming removed 0 bases from V and 2 bases from J, with 11 bases in between. This CDR3 contains 14 residues. Germline CDR1 reads GTSNPN; CDR2 reads SVGIG (reference sequence). The CDR3 nucleotides read TGTGCCTGGAGTGTATCCGGGGTGGCCTACGAGCAGTACTTC. Amino acids: CAWSVSGVAYEQYF. The full variable domain, rest sourced from reference TRBV30 and TRBJ2-7, is SQTIHQWPATLVQPVGSPLSLECTVEGTSNPNLYWYRQAAGRGLQLLFYSVGIGQISSEVPQNLSASRPQDRQFILSSKKLLLSDSGFYLCAWSVSGVAYEQYFGPGTRLTVT.